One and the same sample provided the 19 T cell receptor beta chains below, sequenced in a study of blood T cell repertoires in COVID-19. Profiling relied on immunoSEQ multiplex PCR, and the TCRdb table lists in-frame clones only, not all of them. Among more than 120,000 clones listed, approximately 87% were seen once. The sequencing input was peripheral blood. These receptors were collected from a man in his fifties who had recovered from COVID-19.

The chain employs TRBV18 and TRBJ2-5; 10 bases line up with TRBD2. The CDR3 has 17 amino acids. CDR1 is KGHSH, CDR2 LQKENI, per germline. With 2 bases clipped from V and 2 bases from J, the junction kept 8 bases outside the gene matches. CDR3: CASSPERGGRGQETQYF. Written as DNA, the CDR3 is TGTGCCAGCTCACCAGAGCGGGGGGGCCGTGGTCAAGAGACCCAGTACTTC.

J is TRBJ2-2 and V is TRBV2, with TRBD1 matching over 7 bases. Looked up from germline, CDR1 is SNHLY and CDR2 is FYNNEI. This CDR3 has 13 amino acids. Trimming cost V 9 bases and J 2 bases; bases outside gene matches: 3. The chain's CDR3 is CARRDSNTGELFF. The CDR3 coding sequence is TGTGCCAGAAGGGACAGTAACACCGGGGAGCTGTTTTTT.

The CDR3 here is CASSPTSRRTGELFF. DNA for the CDR3: TGCGCCAGCAGCCCCACTAGCAGACGCACCGGGGAGCTGTTTTTT. The chain is built from TRBV5-1 and TRBJ2-2; maybe TRBD2 (6 bases). Trimming took 4 bases from V and 4 from J, leaving 14 bases between them. Per the germline V gene, CDR1 is SGHRS and CDR2 is YFSETQ. The CDR3 contains 15 residues. Full variable domain (outside the CDR3, taken from reference TRBV5-1 and TRBJ2-2): KAGVTQTPRYLIKTRGQQVTLSCSPISGHRSVSWYQQTPGQGLQFLFEYFSETQRNKGNFPGRFSGRQFSNSRSEMNVSTLELGDSALYLCASSPTSRRTGELFFGEGSRLTVL.

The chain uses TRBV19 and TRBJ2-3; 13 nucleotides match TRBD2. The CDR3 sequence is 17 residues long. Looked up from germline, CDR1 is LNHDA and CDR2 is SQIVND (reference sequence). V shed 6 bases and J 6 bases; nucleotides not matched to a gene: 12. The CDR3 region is CASSPRPTSGGSDTQYF. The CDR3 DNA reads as TGTGCCAGTAGCCCGAGGCCGACTAGCGGGGGGTCGGATACGCAGTATTTT.

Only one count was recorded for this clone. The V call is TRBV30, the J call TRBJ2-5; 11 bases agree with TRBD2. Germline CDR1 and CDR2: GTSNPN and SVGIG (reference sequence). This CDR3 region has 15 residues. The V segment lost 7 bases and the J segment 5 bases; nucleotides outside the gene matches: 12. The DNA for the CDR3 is TGTGCCTATTCGACTAGCGGGGCTGCGGGGGAGACCCAGTACTTC. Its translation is CAYSTSGAAGETQYF.

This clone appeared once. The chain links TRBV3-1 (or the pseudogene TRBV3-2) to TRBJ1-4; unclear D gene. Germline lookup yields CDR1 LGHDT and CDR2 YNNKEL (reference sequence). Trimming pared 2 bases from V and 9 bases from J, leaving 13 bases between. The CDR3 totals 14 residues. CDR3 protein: CASSQSGVAKKLFF. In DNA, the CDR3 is TGTGCCAGCAGCCAAAGCGGTGTCGCGAAAAAACTGTTTTTT.

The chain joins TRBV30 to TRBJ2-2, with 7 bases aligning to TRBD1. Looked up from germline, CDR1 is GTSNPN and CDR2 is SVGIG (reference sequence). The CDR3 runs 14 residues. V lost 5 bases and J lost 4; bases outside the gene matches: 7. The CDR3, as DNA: TGTGCCTGGGGGGGACAGTTAAGCACCGGGGAGCTGTTTTTT. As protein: CAWGGQLSTGELFF.

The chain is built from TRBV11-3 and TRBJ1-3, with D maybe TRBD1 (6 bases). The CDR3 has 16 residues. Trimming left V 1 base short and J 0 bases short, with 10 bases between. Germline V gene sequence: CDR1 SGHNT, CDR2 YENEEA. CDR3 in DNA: TGTGCCAGCAGCTTAGGGGGGCTTATCTCTGGAAACACCATATATTTT. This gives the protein CASSLGGLISGNTIYF. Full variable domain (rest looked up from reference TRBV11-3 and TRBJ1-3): EAGVVQSPRYKIIEKKQPVAFWCNPISGHNTLYWYLQNLGQGPELLIRYENEEAVDDSQLPKDRFSAERLKGVDSTLKIQPAELGDSAVYLCASSLGGLISGNTIYFGEGSWLTVV.

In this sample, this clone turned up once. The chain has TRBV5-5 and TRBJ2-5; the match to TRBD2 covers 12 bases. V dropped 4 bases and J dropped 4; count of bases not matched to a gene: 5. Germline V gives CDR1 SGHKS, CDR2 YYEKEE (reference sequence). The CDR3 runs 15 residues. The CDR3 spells CASSGRTSGVETQYF. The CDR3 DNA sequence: TGTGCCAGCAGCGGACGGACTAGCGGGGTAGAGACCCAGTACTTC.

Written as DNA, the CDR3 is TGTGCCAGCAGCCAAGGAGTGGGACAGGGAGAAAAACTGTTTTTT. It encodes CASSQGVGQGEKLFF. The chain combines TRBV3-1 (or the pseudogene TRBV3-2) with TRBJ1-4; 9 bases map to TRBD1. The CDR3 has 15 residues. Germline lookup yields CDR1 LGHDT and CDR2 YNNKEL (reference sequence). Unmatched junction bases numbered 5, after V lost 1 base and J lost 8 bases.

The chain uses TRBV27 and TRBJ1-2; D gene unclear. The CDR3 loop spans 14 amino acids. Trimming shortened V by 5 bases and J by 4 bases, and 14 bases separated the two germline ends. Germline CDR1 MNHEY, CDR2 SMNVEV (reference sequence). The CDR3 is CASSPSGGPYGYTF. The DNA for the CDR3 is TGTGCCAGCAGTCCTTCAGGAGGACCCTATGGCTACACCTTC.

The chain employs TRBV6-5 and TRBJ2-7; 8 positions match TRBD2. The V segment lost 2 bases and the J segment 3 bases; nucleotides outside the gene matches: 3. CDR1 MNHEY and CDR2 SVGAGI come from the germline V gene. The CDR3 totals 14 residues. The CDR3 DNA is TGTGCCAGCAGTTACAGGCTAGCGGGCTACGAGCAGTACTTC. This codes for CASSYRLAGYEQYF.

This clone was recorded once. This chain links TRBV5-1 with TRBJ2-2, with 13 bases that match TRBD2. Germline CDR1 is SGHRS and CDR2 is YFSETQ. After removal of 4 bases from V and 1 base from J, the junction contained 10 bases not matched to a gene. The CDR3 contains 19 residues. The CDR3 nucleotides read TGCGCCAGCAGCCTATACTGGACTAGCGGGGGCAGGAACACCGGGGAGCTGTTTTTT. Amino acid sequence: CASSLYWTSGGRNTGELFF.

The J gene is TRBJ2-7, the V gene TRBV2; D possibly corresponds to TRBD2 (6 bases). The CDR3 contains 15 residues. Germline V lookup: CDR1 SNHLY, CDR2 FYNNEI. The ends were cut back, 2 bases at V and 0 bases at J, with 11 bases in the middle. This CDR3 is CASSEIGGPSYEQYF. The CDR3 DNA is TGTGCCAGCAGTGAAATCGGGGGTCCCTCCTACGAGCAGTACTTC.

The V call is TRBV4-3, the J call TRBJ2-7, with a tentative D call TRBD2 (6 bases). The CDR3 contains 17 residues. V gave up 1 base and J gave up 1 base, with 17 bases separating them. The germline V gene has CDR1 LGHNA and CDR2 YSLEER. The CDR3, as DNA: TGCGCCAGCAGCCAAGGGCTACCTAGCGAGTTATCCTACGAGCAGTACTTC. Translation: CASSQGLPSELSYEQYF.

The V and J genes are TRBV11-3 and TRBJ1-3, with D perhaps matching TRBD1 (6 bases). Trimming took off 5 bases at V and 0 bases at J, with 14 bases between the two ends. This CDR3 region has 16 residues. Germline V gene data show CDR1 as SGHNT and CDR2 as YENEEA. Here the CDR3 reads CASSHDRTLSGNTIYF. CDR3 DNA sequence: TGTGCCAGCAGCCATGACAGGACACTCTCTGGAAACACCATATATTTT.

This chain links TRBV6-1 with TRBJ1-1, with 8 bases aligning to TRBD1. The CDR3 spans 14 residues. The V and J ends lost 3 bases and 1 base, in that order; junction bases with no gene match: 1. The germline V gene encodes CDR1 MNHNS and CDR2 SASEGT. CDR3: CASSEQGANTEAFF. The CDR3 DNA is TGTGCCAGCAGTGAGCAGGGGGCGAACACTGAAGCTTTCTTT.

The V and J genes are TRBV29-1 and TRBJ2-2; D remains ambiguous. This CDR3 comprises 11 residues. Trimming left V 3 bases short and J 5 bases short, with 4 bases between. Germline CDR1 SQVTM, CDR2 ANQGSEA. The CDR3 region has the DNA TGCAGCGTTGAGTCAACCGGGGAGCTGTTTTTT. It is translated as CSVESTGELFF.

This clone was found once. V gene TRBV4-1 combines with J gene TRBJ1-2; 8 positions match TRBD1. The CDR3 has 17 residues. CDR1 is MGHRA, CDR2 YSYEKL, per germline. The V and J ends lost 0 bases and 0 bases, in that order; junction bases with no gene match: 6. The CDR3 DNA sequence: TGCGCCAGCAGCCAAGACGGGACAGGCCCCACTAACTATGGCTACACCTTC. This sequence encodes CASSQDGTGPTNYGYTF.